One and the same sample provided the 5 T cell receptor beta chains below, sequenced in a study of CD8 T cells in Susac syndrome. Random hexamers were used to reverse transcribe the RNA input (about 0.45 to 1 ug). TCRdb processed the immunoSEQ multiplex PCR reads anew with MiXCR; each CDR3 protein has one entry. The sample holds 160,000 or so distinct CDR3 sequences, 92% seen once. The source material was CD4+ T cells from PBMCs. Receptor source: a human donor in good health.

V is TRBV19 and J is TRBJ2-5; D is unresolved. V dropped 3 bases and J dropped 3 bases, with 11 bases sitting between them. This CDR3 is built from 14 residues. Per germline, CDR1 LNHDA and CDR2 SQIVND (reference sequence). The CDR3: CASSIRLLEETQYF. CDR3 bases: TGTGCCAGTAGTATTAGACTCCTCGAAGAGACCCAGTACTTC.

The chain is built from TRBV18 and TRBJ2-7, with D hard to call. The V end was cut by 2 bases, the J end by 0 bases, with 5 bases between. CDR1 and CDR2 (germline): KGHSH, LQKENI. CDR3 size: 13 residues. The CDR3 DNA follows: TGTGCCAGCTCACCAGGGCTCTCCTACGAGCAGTACTTC. The encoded protein is CASSPGLSYEQYF. Using reference TRBV18 and TRBJ2-7 for the parts outside the CDR3, the full variable domain is NAGVMQNPRHLVRRRGQEARLRCSPMKGHSHVYWYRQLPEEGLKFMVYLQKENIIDESGMPKERFSAEFPKEGPSILRIQQVVRGDSAAYFCASSPGLSYEQYFGPGTRLTVT.

The chain combines TRBV12-3 or TRBV12-4 with TRBJ1-2; the D is unclear. The CDR3 is made up of 16 amino acids. The V end lost 6 bases, the J end lost 0 bases, and 17 bases lay between the germline ends. The CDR3 reads CASRPGPGMANYGYTF. The CDR3 DNA reads as TGTGCCAGCAGACCAGGCCCAGGAATGGCTAACTATGGCTACACCTTC.

V gene TRBV7-9 combines with J gene TRBJ1-2; D may be TRBD1 (6 bases). Germline CDR1 reads SEHNR; CDR2 reads FQNEAQ (reference sequence). V lost 5 bases, J lost 2 bases, and 12 bases lay in between. The CDR3 covers 14 residues. The CDR3 DNA follows: TGTGCCAGCAGCCTCCGGACAGCAAACTATGGCTACACCTTC. Its translation: CASSLRTANYGYTF.

The V and J genes are TRBV12-3 or TRBV12-4 and TRBJ2-7; D possibly corresponds to TRBD2 (6 bases). V lost 8 bases and J 2 bases, leaving 19 bases between the germline ends. The CDR3 totals 15 residues. CDR3: CASSAYGTHTYEQYF. In DNA, the CDR3 is TGTGCCAGCTCCGCCTACGGGACTCACACCTACGAGCAGTACTTC.